This TCR beta chain emerged from a study of identical twins. All donors comprised healthy Caucasians. A single count supports this clonotype. Its antigen is currently unknown. The study, taken as a whole, reports: Possibly, invariant MAIT and iNKT cells partly confounded zero-insertion analyses. The abundant beta clonotypes from cord blood had fewer insertions, and memory repertoires had none of this.

The germline V and J ends were trimmed by 3 bases and 7 bases, with 16 bases remaining between them. CDR1 is DFQATT and CDR2 is SNEGSKA in the germline V gene (reference sequence). CDR3 length: 14 amino acids. Template switching supplied a universal primer site; unique molecular identifiers were carried on the cDNA. TCRdb redid the calling of the 5' RACE reads with MiXCR, one entry per CDR3 protein. The top ten hold 0.27% of the sample, which has around 1.7 million distinct CDR3 sequences, around 29% seen once. This clonotype was sampled from a newborn girl in good health. The rearrangement links TRBV20-1 to TRBJ1-5; the D gene is possibly TRBD1 (6 bases). Sequencing was performed on cord blood. Written as DNA, the CDR3 is TGCAGTGCTAGTTCTGGGGGCTATGGGCAGCCCCAGCATTTT. Translation: CSASSGGYGQPQHF.